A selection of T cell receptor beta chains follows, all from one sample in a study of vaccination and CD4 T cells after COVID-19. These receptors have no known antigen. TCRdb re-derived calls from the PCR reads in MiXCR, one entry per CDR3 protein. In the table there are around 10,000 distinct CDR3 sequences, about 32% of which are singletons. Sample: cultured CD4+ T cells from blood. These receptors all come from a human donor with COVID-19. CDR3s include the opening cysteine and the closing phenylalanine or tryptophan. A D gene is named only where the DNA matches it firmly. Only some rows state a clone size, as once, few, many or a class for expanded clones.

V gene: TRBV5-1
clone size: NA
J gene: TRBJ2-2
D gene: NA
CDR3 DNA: TGCGCCAGCAGCTTGTCGGGGCACAACACCGGGGAGCTGTTTTTT
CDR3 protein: CASSLSGHNTGELFF

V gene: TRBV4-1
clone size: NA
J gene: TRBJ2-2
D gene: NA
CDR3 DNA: TGCGCCAGCAGCGCCAATCTAGCGTACGGCGGGGAGCTGTTTTTT
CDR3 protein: CASSANLAYGGELFF

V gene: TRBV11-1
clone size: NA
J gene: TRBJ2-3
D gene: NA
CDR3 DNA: TGTGCCAGCAGCCAGGTCTCCCCCCGCACAGATACGCAGTATTTT
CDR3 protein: CASSQVSPRTDTQYF

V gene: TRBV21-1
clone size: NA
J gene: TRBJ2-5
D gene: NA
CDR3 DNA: TGTGCCAGCAGCAAGCAGGGACTGATCCAAGAGACCCAGTACTTC
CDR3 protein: CASSKQGLIQETQYF

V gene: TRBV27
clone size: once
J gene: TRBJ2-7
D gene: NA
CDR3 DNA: TGTGCCAGCAGTTTAAGTGGCAACAGCTACGAGCAGTACTTC
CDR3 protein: CASSLSGNSYEQYF

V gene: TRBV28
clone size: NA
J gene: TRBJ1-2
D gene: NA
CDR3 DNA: TGTGCCAGCAGTTCCCTGGGGGGCTACACCTTC
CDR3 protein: CASSSLGGYTF

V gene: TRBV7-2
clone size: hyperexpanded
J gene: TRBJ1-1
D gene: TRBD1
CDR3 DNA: TGTGCCAGCAGCTTAGGGGACAGTTACACTGAAGCTTTCTTT
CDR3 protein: CASSLGDSYTEAFF

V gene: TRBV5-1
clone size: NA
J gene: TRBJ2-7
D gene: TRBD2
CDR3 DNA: TGCGCCAGCAGCTTGGCACTAGCGGGGGGCCGCTCCTACGAGCAGTACTTC
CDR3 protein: CASSLALAGGRSYEQYF

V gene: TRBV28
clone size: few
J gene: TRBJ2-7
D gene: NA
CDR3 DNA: TGTGCCAGCAGTCAGTCTGGCGGGGCTAACTACGAGCAGTACTTC
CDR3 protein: CASSQSGGANYEQYF

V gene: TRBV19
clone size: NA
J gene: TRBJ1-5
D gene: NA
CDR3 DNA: TGTGCCAGTAGTATAGGGGTAGGGCCGGTCAATCAGCCCCAGCATTTT
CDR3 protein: CASSIGVGPVNQPQHF

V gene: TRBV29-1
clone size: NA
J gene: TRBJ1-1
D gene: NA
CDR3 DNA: TGCAGCGTTGAGTACGCCCTGAACACTGAAGCTTTCTTT
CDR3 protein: CSVEYALNTEAFF

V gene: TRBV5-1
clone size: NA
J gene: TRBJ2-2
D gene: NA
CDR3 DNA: TGCGCCAGCAGCTTGGACAGGACCGGTACCGGGGAGCTGTTTTTT
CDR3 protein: CASSLDRTGTGELFF

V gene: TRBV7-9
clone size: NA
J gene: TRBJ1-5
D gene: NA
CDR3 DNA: TGTGCCAGCAGCTCCCATGGCGGTCCTAATCAGCTCCAGCATTTT
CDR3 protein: CASSSHGGPNQLQHF

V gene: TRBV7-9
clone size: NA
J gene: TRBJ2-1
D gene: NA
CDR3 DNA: TGTGCCAGCAGCTTATCGGGCAGCCGTGTGGGGATGGTGAACAATGAGCAGTTCTTC
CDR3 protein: CASSLSGSRVGMVNNEQFF

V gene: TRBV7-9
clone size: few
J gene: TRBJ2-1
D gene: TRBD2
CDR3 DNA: TGTGCCAGCAGCTTACTAGCGGGGTGGTCGCTCTACAATGAGCAGTTCTTC
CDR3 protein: CASSLLAGWSLYNEQFF

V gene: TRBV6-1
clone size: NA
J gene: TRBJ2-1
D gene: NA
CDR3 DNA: TGTGCCAGCAGAAGAGTCCGGGACAGACTCGATCCGGAGGGAAATGAGCAGTTCTTC
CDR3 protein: CASRRVRDRLDPEGNEQFF

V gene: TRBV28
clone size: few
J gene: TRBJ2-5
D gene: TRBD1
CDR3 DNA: TGTGCCAGCAGCGGGGTAGACAGGGGGAAACAAGAGACCCAGTACTTC
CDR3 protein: CASSGVDRGKQETQYF

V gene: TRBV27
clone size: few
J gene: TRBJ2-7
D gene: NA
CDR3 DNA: TGTGCCAGTAAACAGGAGCAATATACTTACGAGCAGTACTTC
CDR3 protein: CASKQEQYTYEQYF

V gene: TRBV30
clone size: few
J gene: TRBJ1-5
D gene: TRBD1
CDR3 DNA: TGTGCCTGGAGTGTGAGACAGGGGGCTTTGTATAGCAATCAGCCCCAGCATTTT
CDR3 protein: CAWSVRQGALYSNQPQHF

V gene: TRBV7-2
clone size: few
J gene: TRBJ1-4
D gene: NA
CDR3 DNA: TGTGCCAGCAGCTTTTGGTCACCCAGCGGAGAAAAACTGTTTTTT
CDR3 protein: CASSFWSPSGEKLFF

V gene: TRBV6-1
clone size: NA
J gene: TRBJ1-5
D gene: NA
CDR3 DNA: TGTGCCAGCAGCGACAGTAAGGGGGGGGGTCAGCCCCAGCATTTT
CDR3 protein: CASSDSKGGGQPQHF

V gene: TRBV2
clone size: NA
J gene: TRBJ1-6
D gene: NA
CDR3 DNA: TGTGCCAGCAGTGCGAATAATTCACCCCTCCACTTT
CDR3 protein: CASSANNSPLHF

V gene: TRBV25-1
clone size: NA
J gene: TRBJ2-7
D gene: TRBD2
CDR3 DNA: TGTGCCAGCACGAAAGGAGGGCTAGCGGACACCGAGCAGTACTTC
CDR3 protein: CASTKGGLADTEQYF

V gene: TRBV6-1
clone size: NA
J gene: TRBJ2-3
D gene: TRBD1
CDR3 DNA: TGTGCCAGCAGGCGACAGGGGACTTCGGGGGATACGCAGTATTTT
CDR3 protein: CASRRQGTSGDTQYF

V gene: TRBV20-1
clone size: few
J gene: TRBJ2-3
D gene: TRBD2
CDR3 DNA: TGCAGTGCTAACAATCGACCCGGACTAGCGTACACAGATACGCAGTATTTT
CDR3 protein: CSANNRPGLAYTDTQYF

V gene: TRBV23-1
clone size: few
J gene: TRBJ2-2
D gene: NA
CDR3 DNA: TGCGCCAGCAGTCAATCAGGTGTGGGGTCCGGGGAGCTGTTTTTT
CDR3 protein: CASSQSGVGSGELFF

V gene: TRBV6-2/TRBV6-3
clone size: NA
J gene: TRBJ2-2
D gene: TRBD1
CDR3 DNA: TGTGCCAGCAGTTACAGCGCCGGGACAGGGAACACCGGGGAGCTGTTTTTT
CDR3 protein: CASSYSAGTGNTGELFF

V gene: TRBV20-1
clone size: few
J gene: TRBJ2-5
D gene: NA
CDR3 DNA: TGCAGTGCTATTGTAGGGGGGTGGGTAAACAGGGTTCCCGGAGAGACCCAGTACTTC
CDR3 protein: CSAIVGGWVNRVPGETQYF

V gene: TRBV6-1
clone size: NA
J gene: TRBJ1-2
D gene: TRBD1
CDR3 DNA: TGTGCCACCAAACCGGGACAGGGGTACTATGGCTACACCTTC
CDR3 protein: CATKPGQGYYGYTF

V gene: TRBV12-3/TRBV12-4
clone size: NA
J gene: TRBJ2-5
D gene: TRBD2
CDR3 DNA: TGTGCCAGCAGCCATGGTGCTAGCGGGGCCCCCAAGGGAGAGACCCAGTACTTC
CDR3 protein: CASSHGASGAPKGETQYF

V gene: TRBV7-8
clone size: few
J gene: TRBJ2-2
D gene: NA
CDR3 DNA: TGTGCCAGCAGCTTACGGGCGGGGTGGACCGGGGAGCTGTTTTTT
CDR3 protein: CASSLRAGWTGELFF

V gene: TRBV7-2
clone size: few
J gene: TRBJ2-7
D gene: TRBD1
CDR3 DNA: TGTGCCAGCAGTTATCACGACAGGGTAGGTTACGAGCAGTACTTC
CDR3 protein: CASSYHDRVGYEQYF

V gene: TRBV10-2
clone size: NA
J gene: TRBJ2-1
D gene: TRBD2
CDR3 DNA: TGCGCCAGCAGAGGACTAGCGGGGGGTAATGAGCAGTTCTTC
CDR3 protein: CASRGLAGGNEQFF

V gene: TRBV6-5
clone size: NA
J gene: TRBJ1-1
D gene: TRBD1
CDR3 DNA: TGTGCCAGCAGTTACTCGGACAGGGGGGCTCTGCTTAACACTGAAGCTTTCTTT
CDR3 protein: CASSYSDRGALLNTEAFF

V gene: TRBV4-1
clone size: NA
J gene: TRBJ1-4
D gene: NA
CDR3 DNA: TGCGCCAGCAGCCAAGATACCACCAGTAATGAAAAACTGTTTTTT
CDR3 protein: CASSQDTTSNEKLFF

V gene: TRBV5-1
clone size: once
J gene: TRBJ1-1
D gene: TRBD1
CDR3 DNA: TGCGCCAGCAGCGAGGGGACAGGGAGGACTGAAGCTTTCTTT
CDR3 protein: CASSEGTGRTEAFF

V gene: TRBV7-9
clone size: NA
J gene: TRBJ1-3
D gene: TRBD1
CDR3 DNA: TGTGCCAGCAGCTTAGAACAGGGGAACACCATATATTTT
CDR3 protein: CASSLEQGNTIYF

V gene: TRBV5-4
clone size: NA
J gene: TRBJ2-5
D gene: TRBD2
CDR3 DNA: TGTGCCAGCAGCCCGGATAGTACTAGCGGGGCGATAATAAAAGAGACCCAGTACTTC
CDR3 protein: CASSPDSTSGAIIKETQYF

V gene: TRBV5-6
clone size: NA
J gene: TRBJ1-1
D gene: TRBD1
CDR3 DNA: TGTGCCAGCAGCGGAGGGGACAGGGCGGATACTGAAGCTTTCTTT
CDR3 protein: CASSGGDRADTEAFF

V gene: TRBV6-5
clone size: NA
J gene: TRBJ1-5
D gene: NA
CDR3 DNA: TGTGCCAGCAGTTACCGGCAGGCTGGCGGGCAGCCCCAGCATTTT
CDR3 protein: CASSYRQAGGQPQHF